This T cell receptor (beta chain) was sequenced during a study of blood T cells in healthy people across ages. General study results and limits: Age brought a roughly linear fall in TCR beta diversity measured per million T cells. Greater diversity and more naive CD4+ cells were seen in long-lived donors than in aged donors. The donors' CMV status was not determined, possibly confounding changes in expanded clonotypes.

CDR3 length: 16 amino acids. V lost 6 bases and J lost 0, with 17 bases in between. In germline, CDR1 is DFQATT, CDR2 SNEGSKA (reference sequence). The amount of total RNA extracted per sample was at least 5 micrograms. Sample-barcoded 5' priming and a J-beta primer mix drove a second PCR of roughly 7 to 11 cycles. One entry per CDR3 protein results from TCRdb running MiXCR on the 5' RACE reads. The sample holds about 680,000 distinct CDR3 sequences; around 48% are singletons and the top ten take roughly 31%. Turning to this clonotype: Its antigen is as yet unknown.

The genes are TRBV20-1 and TRBJ1-4; D perhaps matches TRBD1 (5 bases). The specimen sequenced was blood. This TCR was sampled from an older woman in good health. CDR3 protein: CSARIVGGPTNEKLFF. The CDR3 DNA sequence: TGCAGTGCCCGGATAGTGGGGGGACCAACTAATGAAAAACTGTTTTTT.